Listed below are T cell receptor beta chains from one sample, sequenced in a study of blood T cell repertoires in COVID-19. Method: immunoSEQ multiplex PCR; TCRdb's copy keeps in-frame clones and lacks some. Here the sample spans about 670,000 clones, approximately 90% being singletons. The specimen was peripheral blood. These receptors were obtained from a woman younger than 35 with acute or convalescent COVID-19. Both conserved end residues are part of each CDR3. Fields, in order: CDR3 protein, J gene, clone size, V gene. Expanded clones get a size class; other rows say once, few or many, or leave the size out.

CDR3 protein: CASTATGGVYGYTF
J gene: TRBJ1-2
clone size: NA
V gene: TRBV19

CDR3 protein: CAWRRHKNTEAFF
J gene: TRBJ1-1
clone size: NA
V gene: TRBV30

CDR3 protein: CASGGTGNQPQHF
J gene: TRBJ1-5
clone size: NA
V gene: TRBV6-5

CDR3 protein: CASSLWYRDEAFF
J gene: TRBJ1-1
clone size: few
V gene: TRBV7-8

CDR3 protein: CASTGGPEAFF
J gene: TRBJ1-1
clone size: NA
V gene: TRBV19

CDR3 protein: CASSFGQLNTEAFF
J gene: TRBJ1-1
clone size: NA
V gene: TRBV5-1

CDR3 protein: CASSPGDLQGSEQYF
J gene: TRBJ2-7
clone size: NA
V gene: TRBV9

CDR3 protein: CASSSPAWRGGYGYTF
J gene: TRBJ1-2
clone size: NA
V gene: TRBV5-8

CDR3 protein: CSGVPGAGGDTQYF
J gene: TRBJ2-3
clone size: NA
V gene: TRBV29-1

CDR3 protein: CASSLDHGSFTEAFF
J gene: TRBJ1-1
clone size: NA
V gene: TRBV7-3

CDR3 protein: CASSPIPGGNEQYF
J gene: TRBJ2-7
clone size: NA
V gene: TRBV5-6

CDR3 protein: CASSVDAGGYTF
J gene: TRBJ1-2
clone size: NA
V gene: TRBV9

CDR3 protein: CASSPAGDTQYF
J gene: TRBJ2-3
clone size: NA
V gene: TRBV6-5

CDR3 protein: CASSFHRHRGDGYTF
J gene: TRBJ1-2
clone size: NA
V gene: TRBV11-3

CDR3 protein: CASSLSGGIEQFF
J gene: TRBJ2-1
clone size: NA
V gene: TRBV7-3

CDR3 protein: CASSPDRDGEQYF
J gene: TRBJ2-7
clone size: NA
V gene: TRBV5-6

CDR3 protein: CASSPTLGVGYGYTF
J gene: TRBJ1-2
clone size: NA
V gene: TRBV25-1

CDR3 protein: CASSTRTGLNTEAFF
J gene: TRBJ1-1
clone size: once
V gene: TRBV5-1

CDR3 protein: CASSYSEEANEQFF
J gene: TRBJ2-1
clone size: NA
V gene: TRBV6-2/TRBV6-3